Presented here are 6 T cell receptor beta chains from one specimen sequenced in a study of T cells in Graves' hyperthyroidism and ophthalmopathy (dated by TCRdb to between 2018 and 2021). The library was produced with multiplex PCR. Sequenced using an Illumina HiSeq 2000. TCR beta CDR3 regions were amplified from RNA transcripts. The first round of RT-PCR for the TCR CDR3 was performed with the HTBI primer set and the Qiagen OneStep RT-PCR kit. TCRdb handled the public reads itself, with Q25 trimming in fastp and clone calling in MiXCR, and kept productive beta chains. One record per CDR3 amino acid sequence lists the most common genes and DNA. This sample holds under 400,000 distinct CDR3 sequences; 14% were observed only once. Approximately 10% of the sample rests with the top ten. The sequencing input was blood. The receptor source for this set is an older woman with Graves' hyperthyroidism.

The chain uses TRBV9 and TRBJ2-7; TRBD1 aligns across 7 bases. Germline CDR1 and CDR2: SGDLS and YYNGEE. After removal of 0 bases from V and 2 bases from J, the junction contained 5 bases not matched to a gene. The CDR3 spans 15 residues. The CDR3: CASSVGQGVPYEQYF. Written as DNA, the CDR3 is TGTGCCAGCAGCGTAGGGCAGGGGGTACCCTACGAGCAGTACTTC.

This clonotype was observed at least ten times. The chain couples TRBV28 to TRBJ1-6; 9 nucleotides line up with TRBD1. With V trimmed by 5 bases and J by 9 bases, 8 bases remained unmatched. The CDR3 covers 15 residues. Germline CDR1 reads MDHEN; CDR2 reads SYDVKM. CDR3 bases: TGTGCCAGCAGTGAGCATGGGACAGGGACTTCACCCCTCCACTTT. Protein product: CASSEHGTGTSPLHF.

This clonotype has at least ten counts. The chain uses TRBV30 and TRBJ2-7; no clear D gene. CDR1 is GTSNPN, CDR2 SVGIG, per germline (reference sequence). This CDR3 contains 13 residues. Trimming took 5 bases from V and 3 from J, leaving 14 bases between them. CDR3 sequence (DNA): TGTGCCTGGCGTCGCGAATCGAGCTACGAGCAGTACTTC. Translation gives CAWRRESSYEQYF.

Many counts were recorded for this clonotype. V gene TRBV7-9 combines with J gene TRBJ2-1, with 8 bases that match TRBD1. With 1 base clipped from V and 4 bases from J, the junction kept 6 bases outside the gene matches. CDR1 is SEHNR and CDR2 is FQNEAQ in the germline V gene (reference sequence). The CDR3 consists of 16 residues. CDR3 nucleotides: TGTGCCAGCAGCTTAGATGCGACAGGGGTGTACAATGAGCAGTTCTTC. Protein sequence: CASSLDATGVYNEQFF.

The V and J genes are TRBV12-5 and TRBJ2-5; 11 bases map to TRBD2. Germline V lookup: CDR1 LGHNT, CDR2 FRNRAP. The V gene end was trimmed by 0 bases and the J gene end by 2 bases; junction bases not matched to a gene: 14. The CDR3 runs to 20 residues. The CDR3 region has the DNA TGTGCTAGTGGTTTGGTACGCCTTCTGGGGACTAGCGGCTTTCAAGAGACCCAGTACTTC. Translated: CASGLVRLLGTSGFQETQYF.

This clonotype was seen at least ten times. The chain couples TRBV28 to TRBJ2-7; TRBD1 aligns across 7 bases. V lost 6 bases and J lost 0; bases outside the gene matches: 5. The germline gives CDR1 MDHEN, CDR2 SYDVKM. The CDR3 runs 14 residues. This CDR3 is CASSSGTASYEQYF. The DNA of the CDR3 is TGTGCCAGCAGCTCCGGGACAGCCTCCTACGAGCAGTACTTC.